This entry concerns a single T cell receptor beta chain. What it recognizes is unknown. The data stem from a study of T cells expressing NK-cell markers. Study-level results: One observes that, in several donors, these clonotypes were also the leading ones within the CD3+CD56-NKG2C+ fraction.

CDR3 length: 12 residues. Germline values: CDR1 SNHLY, CDR2 FYNNEI. TCRdb re-called the 5' RACE reads and shows each CDR3 protein once, DNA omitted. In total, the table holds about 460,000 distinct CDR3 sequences. The specimen sequenced was blood T cells: a sorted CD56 or NKG2C T cell subset, CD4+ or CD8+ T cells, or bulk PBMC T cells (not recorded which). This sequence joins TRBV2 and TRBJ2-7. The receptor's source is a woman aged 45 to 65 in good health. CDR3 region: CASSVDTYEQYF.